These 14 T cell receptor beta chains came from one sample sequenced in a study of pediatric ulcerative colitis. The table came from immunoSEQ multiplex PCR; TCRdb's copy has only in-frame clones and leaves some out. Among tens of thousands of clones listed, 80% to 90% were seen once. The sequencing sample was made of blood. These receptors all come from a boy between 10 and 17 years old with severe ulcerative colitis.

The chain recombines TRBV18 with TRBJ2-5, with D unclear. Germline loops: CDR1 KGHSH, CDR2 LQKENI. V was trimmed by 3 bases and J by 5 bases, leaving 4 bases between them. The CDR3 length is 11 residues. CDR3: CASSPWETQYF. CDR3 sequence (DNA): TGTGCCAGCTCACCTTGGGAGACCCAGTACTTC.

This chain uses TRBV10-2 with TRBJ2-2, with 8 bases lining up with TRBD1. Germline CDR1 and CDR2: WSHSY and SAAADI. The CDR3 extends over 13 amino acids. The trim removed 4 bases at V and 5 bases at J, leaving 0 bases unmatched. The CDR3 DNA reads TGCGCCAGCAGTGGACAGGGGACCGGGGAGCTGTTTTTT. Its translation: CASSGQGTGELFF.

The rearrangement uses TRBV7-8 and TRBJ2-1; 7 nucleotides align to TRBD2. This CDR3 is built from 14 residues. Germline trimming cut 0 bases from V and 5 bases from J; bases unmatched to any gene: 1. Per the germline V gene, CDR1 is SGHVS and CDR2 is FQNEAQ. CDR3 in amino acids: CASSLAGGNNEQFF. CDR3 coding DNA: TGTGCCAGCAGCTTAGCGGGAGGGAACAATGAGCAGTTCTTC.

This chain uses TRBV18 with TRBJ2-4, with 10 bases fitting TRBD2. CDR1 is KGHSH and CDR2 is LQKENI in the germline V gene. This CDR3 spans 16 amino acids. V shed 5 bases and J 5 bases; nucleotides not matched to a gene: 9. The CDR3 coding sequence is TGTGCCAGCTCATTATATAGCGGGAGGAGCCAAAACATTCAGTACTTC. Encoded protein: CASSLYSGRSQNIQYF.

The rearrangement uses TRBV15 and TRBJ2-7; tentative D call: TRBD1 (6 bases). Trimming cost V 0 bases and J 3 bases, with 12 bases left between them. The CDR3 totals 15 residues. CDR1 LNHNV and CDR2 YYDKDF come from the germline V gene (reference sequence). The CDR3 DNA reads as TGTGCCACCAGCAGAGAACAGGGTTCCTTCTACGAGCAGTACTTC. It codes for CATSREQGSFYEQYF.

The V call is TRBV28, the J call TRBJ2-2; D could derive from TRBD1 or TRBD2 (6 bases each). CDR3 length: 15 residues. Germline CDR1 is MDHEN and CDR2 is SYDVKM. V shed 2 bases and J shed 4 bases, with 11 bases lying between them. Here the CDR3 reads CASSLPGAGTGELFF. The CDR3 DNA is TGTGCCAGCAGTTTACCGGGGGCCGGCACCGGGGAGCTGTTTTTT.

This clone came up once. The rearrangement joins TRBV18 to TRBJ2-5; the D is unclear. Trimming removed 1 base at V and 2 bases at J, with 11 bases between. CDR1 and CDR2 (germline): KGHSH, LQKENI. The CDR3 spans 15 residues. The chain's CDR3 is CASSPRNSNQETQYF. CDR3 nucleotides: TGTGCCAGCTCACCACGGAACTCCAATCAAGAGACCCAGTACTTC.

The chain recombines TRBV10-2 with TRBJ2-7; 11 bases agree with TRBD2. This CDR3 has 15 amino acids. V lost 8 bases to trimming and J lost 4 bases; unmatched junction nucleotides: 10. CDR1 WSHSY and CDR2 SAAADI come from the germline V gene. This CDR3 is CASAQGTSGSYEQYF. Here the CDR3 DNA reads TGCGCCAGCGCTCAGGGTACTAGCGGGAGTTACGAGCAGTACTTC.

The V call is TRBV7-2, the J call TRBJ2-1, with TRBD2 matching over 8 bases. This CDR3 is built from 16 residues. Looked up from germline, CDR1 is SGHTA and CDR2 is FQGNSA. The V segment lost 1 base and the J segment 3 bases; nucleotides outside the gene matches: 5. The DNA of the CDR3 is TGTGCCAGCAGCTTAGGGGCGGGAGGAGTCTACAATGAGCAGTTCTTC. Its protein product is CASSLGAGGVYNEQFF.

The chain combines TRBV11-1 with TRBJ2-7; perhaps TRBD1 as D (5 bases). V gave up 2 bases and J gave up 6 bases, with 20 bases separating them. This CDR3 contains 16 residues. CDR1 and CDR2 from the germline V gene are SGHAT and FQDESV (reference sequence). The CDR3 sequence is CASSLNRFTPTSEQYF. Written as DNA, the CDR3 is TGTGCCAGCAGCTTAAACAGGTTTACCCCTACGAGCGAGCAGTACTTC. The full variable domain, rest sourced from reference TRBV11-1 and TRBJ2-7, is EAEVAQSPRYKITEKSQAVAFWCDPISGHATLYWYRQILGQGPELLVQFQDESVVDDSQLPKDRFSAERLKGVDSTLKIQPAELGDSAMYLCASSLNRFTPTSEQYFGPGTRLTVT.

V is TRBV6-1 and J is TRBJ2-7; possible D gene TRBD2, 7 bases. The CDR3 length is 16 residues. V lost 2 bases, J lost 2 bases, and 16 bases lay in between. Germline loops: CDR1 MNHNS, CDR2 SASEGT. The CDR3 spells CASSEIGGLTTYEQYF. Written as DNA, the CDR3 is TGTGCCAGCAGTGAAATCGGGGGGCTAACAACCTACGAGCAGTACTTC.

The rearrangement uses TRBV5-6 and TRBJ2-7, with D perhaps matching TRBD1 (5 bases). V gave up 4 bases and J gave up 4 bases, with 21 bases separating them. The CDR3 length is 16 residues. The germline V gene has CDR1 SGHDT and CDR2 YYEEEE. CDR3 sequence reads: CASSLGHGREKYEQYF. DNA for the CDR3: TGTGCCAGCAGCCTAGGACACGGAAGGGAAAAATACGAGCAGTACTTC.

This clone was recorded once. The chain links TRBV5-1 to TRBJ1-1; TRBD1 is a possible D gene (6 bases). The CDR3 totals 16 residues. Germline V gene sequence: CDR1 SGHRS, CDR2 YFSETQ. The V gene lost 0 bases and the J gene lost 1 base, with 13 bases spanning the gap. The CDR3 DNA sequence: TGCGCCAGCAGCTTGGAAACAGGGCGCCCGAACACTGAAGCTTTCTTT. Amino acids: CASSLETGRPNTEAFF.

V gene TRBV5-4 combines with J gene TRBJ2-1, with D uncertain. The CDR3 is 13 residues long. Germline V gives CDR1 SGHNT, CDR2 YYREEE (reference sequence). With 6 bases removed from V and 0 bases from J, the gap between germline ends came to 7 bases. CDR3 bases: TGTGCCAGCACCCTGAGCTCCTACAATGAGCAGTTCTTC. It yields the protein CASTLSSYNEQFF.